One sample yielded the 31 T cell receptor beta chains listed below, sequenced in a study of blood T cells in healthy people across ages. The authors ran a second PCR of about 6 to 11 cycles using a sample-barcoded 5' primer and a J-beta primer mix. A single record per CDR3 protein comes from TCRdb applying MiXCR to the 5' RACE reads. The data show approximately 1,000,000 distinct CDR3 sequences, more than 40% seen once. The sample was blood. The receptors stem from a woman in her sixties or seventies in good health.

The CDR3 DNA follows: TGCAGCGTTGAAGGGGTTAGTGAGCAGTTCTTC. Protein: CSVEGVSEQFF. This rearrangement joins TRBV29-1 to TRBJ2-1; D not certain. The V and J ends lost 1 base and 9 bases respectively, with 7 bases between them. Germline V lookup: CDR1 SQVTM, CDR2 ANQGSEA. CDR3 length equals 11 residues.

The rearrangement uses TRBV6-2 or TRBV6-3 and TRBJ2-7; 7 nucleotides match TRBD1. With V trimmed by 7 bases and J by 5 bases, 5 bases remained unmatched. CDR3 length: 12 amino acids. Germline V CDR1 and CDR2: MNHEY, SVGEGT. The CDR3 sequence is CASTRDRDEQYF. CDR3 DNA: TGTGCCAGCACCCGCGACAGGGACGAGCAGTACTTC.

The chain employs TRBV11-2 and TRBJ2-5; TRBD1 aligns across 9 bases. Near its end, the DNA agrees better with TRBJ2-7, so the J call may be wrong. Germline V gives CDR1 SGHAT, CDR2 FQNNGV. The CDR3 runs to 13 residues. The CDR3 loop is CASSPGTGLEQYF. In DNA, the CDR3 is TGTGCCAGCAGCCCCGGGACAGGGCTCGAGCAGTACTTC.

Worth noting for this clonotype: Being one base from a much bigger clone, this may be a read error. J is TRBJ2-7 and V is TRBV29-1, with 9 bases aligning to TRBD2. Near its end, the DNA agrees better with TRBJ2-1, so the J call may be wrong. Germline V lookup: CDR1 SQVTM, CDR2 ANQGSEA. The CDR3 loop spans 12 amino acids. CDR3 in amino acids: CSSGLAQETQFF. CDR3 DNA: TGCAGCTCGGGACTAGCACAAGAGACCCAGTTCTTC.

The sample holds a few counts of this clonotype. The chain recombines TRBV7-8 with TRBJ2-5; D possibly corresponds to TRBD1 (6 bases). Germline V CDR1 and CDR2: SGHVS, FQNEAQ. This CDR3 is built from 13 residues. The V gene lost 1 base and the J gene lost 3 bases, with 6 bases spanning the gap. The CDR3 reads CASSLGQEETQYF. The DNA of the CDR3 is TGTGCCAGCAGCTTAGGACAGGAAGAGACCCAGTACTTC. Combining the CDR3 with reference TRBV7-8 and TRBJ2-5 gives the whole variable domain GAGVSQSPRYKVAKRGQDVALRCDPISGHVSLFWYQQALGQGPEFLTYFQNEAQLDKSGLPSDRFFAERPEGSVSTLKIQRTQQEDSAVYLCASSLGQEETQYFGPGTRLLVL.

The V gene is TRBV20-1, the J gene TRBJ2-1; no definite D call. Deletions cut 5 bases from V and 0 bases from J, with 11 bases between. This CDR3 spans 14 amino acids. In germline, CDR1 is DFQATT, CDR2 SNEGSKA (reference sequence). CDR3 DNA sequence: TGCAGTGCTGAACACCGAAGCTCCTACAATGAGCAGTTCTTC. The encoded protein is CSAEHRSSYNEQFF.

This chain links TRBV4-1 with TRBJ2-1; 12 bases match TRBD1. This CDR3 contains 14 residues. Germline V lookup: CDR1 MGHRA, CDR2 YSYEKL. Trimming took 4 bases from V and 9 from J; bases not matched to a gene: 4. CDR3 DNA: TGCGCCAGCAGCCCGGGACAGGGGGCGCTTGAGCAGTTCTTC. This codes for CASSPGQGALEQFF.

The V gene is TRBV2, the J gene TRBJ1-5; D is possibly TRBD1 (6 bases). Germline values: CDR1 SNHLY, CDR2 FYNNEI. This CDR3 comprises 13 residues. V gave up 7 bases and J gave up 9 bases, with 16 bases separating them. CDR3 sequence (DNA): TGTGCCAGCAAGGGGGAGGGGGAATGGCCCCAGCATTTT. This codes for CASKGEGEWPQHF. Filled out from reference TRBV2 and TRBJ1-5, the complete variable domain reads EPEVTQTPSHQVTQMGQEVILRCVPISNHLYFYWYRQILGQKVEFLVSFYNNEISEKSEIFDDQFSVERPDGSNFTLKIRSTKLEDSAMYFCASKGEGEWPQHFGDGTRLSIL.

This chain connects TRBV11-1 to TRBJ2-2, with unresolved D. Per germline, CDR1 SGHAT and CDR2 FQDESV (reference sequence). This CDR3 region has 14 residues. V lost 1 base, J lost 2 bases, and 5 bases lay in between. The CDR3 loop reads CASSLVHNTGELFF. The DNA of the CDR3 is TGTGCCAGCAGCTTAGTACACAACACCGGGGAGCTGTTTTTT.

J is TRBJ1-2 and V is TRBV20-1; 10 nucleotides match TRBD1. The CDR3 is 15 residues long. V was clipped by 6 bases and J by 2 bases; unmatched bases: 9. CDR1 and CDR2 (germline): DFQATT, SNEGSKA (reference sequence). The CDR3 DNA reads as TGCAGTGCGCTCGACCCGGGACAGGGGAACTATGGCTACACCTTC. Its protein product is CSALDPGQGNYGYTF.

The rearrangement uses TRBV2 and TRBJ1-5; 7 bases line up with TRBD1. Germline values: CDR1 SNHLY, CDR2 FYNNEI. The CDR3 sequence is 15 residues long. V trimming: 7 bases; J trimming: 0 bases; junction bases outside the gene matches: 6. The chain's CDR3 is CASKTGQYSNQPQHF. The CDR3 nucleotides are TGTGCCAGCAAAACGGGACAGTATAGCAATCAGCCCCAGCATTTT.

The chain links TRBV2 to TRBJ2-3, with TRBD1 matching over 10 bases. CDR1 is SNHLY, CDR2 FYNNEI, per germline. V shed 6 bases, J shed 9 bases, and the junction held 15 bases outside the gene matches. The CDR3 is 16 amino acids. The CDR3 region is CASSSGQGEWTGTQYF. The CDR3 DNA follows: TGTGCCAGCAGCTCTGGACAGGGGGAATGGACAGGCACGCAGTATTTT.

The CDR3 DNA follows: TGTGCCAGCACGACCGGGGACAGCTACGAGCAGTACTTC. Its protein product is CASTTGDSYEQYF. This sequence joins TRBV11-2 and TRBJ2-4; 7 nucleotides match TRBD1. The closer fit of TRBJ2-7 to the DNA end suggests the J call may be wrong. Germline CDR1 and CDR2: SGHAT and FQNNGV. The CDR3 contains 13 residues.

This sequence joins TRBV28 and TRBJ1-4, with unresolved D. Germline loops: CDR1 MDHEN, CDR2 SYDVKM. This CDR3 region has 16 residues. V was trimmed by 11 bases and J by 0 bases, leaving 19 bases between them. CDR3: CACLPLLVATNEKLFF. The CDR3 nucleotides are TGTGCCTGCCTACCCCTCCTGGTTGCAACTAATGAAAAACTGTTTTTT.

The V gene is TRBV20-1, the J gene TRBJ1-2, with TRBD1 as a possible D gene (6 bases). Trimming stripped 5 bases from V and 3 bases from J, with 13 bases between. The CDR3 has 13 residues. Per the germline V gene, CDR1 is DFQATT and CDR2 is SNEGSKA (reference sequence). Here the CDR3 reads CSAAPAGDYGYTF. Written as DNA, the CDR3 is TGCAGTGCTGCCCCGGCAGGGGACTATGGCTACACCTTC.

This clonotype was recorded many times. The chain combines TRBV6-4 with TRBJ2-1; unclear D gene. V dropped 4 bases and J dropped 10 bases, with 8 bases sitting between them. CDR1 and CDR2 (germline): MRHNA, SNTAGT. The CDR3 is made up of 11 amino acids. The CDR3 DNA follows: TGTGCCAGCAGTGCGGGTGGGGAGCAGTTCTTC. Translation gives CASSAGGEQFF.

The table lists this clonotype with a few counts. The rearrangement uses TRBV7-6 and TRBJ2-5; D is ambiguous. This CDR3 has 16 residues. Germline lookup yields CDR1 SGHVS and CDR2 FNYEAQ. V lost 5 bases to trimming and J lost 1 base, with 17 bases between them. The CDR3 is CASSPFGKSFQETQYF. The CDR3, as DNA: TGTGCCAGCAGCCCTTTTGGGAAGTCCTTCCAAGAGACCCAGTACTTC.

The rearrangement joins TRBV20-1 to TRBJ1-1; 9 bases agree with TRBD1. V lost 0 bases and J lost 11; bases outside the gene matches: 13. Germline-derived CDR1 and CDR2 are DFQATT and SNEGSKA (reference sequence). The CDR3 is 15 amino acids. The CDR3 coding sequence is TGCAGTGCTAGAGATGGAGGGAGACAGGGGGTCGGTGCTTTCTTT. Its protein is CSARDGGRQGVGAFF.

The rearrangement joins TRBV28 to TRBJ2-5; D perhaps matches TRBD2 (6 bases). The germline V and J ends were trimmed by 6 bases and 1 base, with 24 bases remaining between them. CDR3 size: 18 residues. Germline-derived CDR1 and CDR2 are MDHEN and SYDVKM. The CDR3 protein is CASSPGWSGGAPQETQYF. CDR3 in DNA: TGTGCCAGCAGCCCAGGATGGAGCGGCGGGGCCCCCCAAGAGACCCAGTACTTC.

The chain combines TRBV4-2 with TRBJ2-1; D remains unclear. CDR3 size: 12 residues. V lost 2 bases, J lost 9 bases, and 8 bases lay in between. Germline V CDR1 and CDR2: LGHNA, YNFKEQ. CDR3 loop: CASSQPTGEQFF. The CDR3 bases are TGTGCCAGCAGCCAACCGACTGGTGAGCAGTTCTTC.

This clonotype was detected only a few times. The DNA for the CDR3 is TGTGCCAGCAGCAAGACAGGGTTAGATGAAAAACTGTTTTTT. This codes for CASSKTGLDEKLFF. The rearrangement uses TRBV6-6 and TRBJ1-4, with 7 bases aligning to TRBD1. With V trimmed by 6 bases and J by 6 bases, 7 bases remained unmatched. Germline CDR1 is MNHNY and CDR2 is SVGAGI (reference sequence). This CDR3 has 14 amino acids.

This clonotype was picked up one time. V and J are TRBV20-1 and TRBJ1-5, with D hard to call. The CDR3 is 16 amino acids. Germline CDR1 and CDR2: DFQATT and SNEGSKA (reference sequence). The V gene lost 0 bases and the J gene lost 9 bases, with 21 bases spanning the gap. CDR3 nucleotide sequence: TGCAGTGCTAGAGATCCACAAGGGTGGGCAAATGGGCCCCAGCATTTT. Its protein product is CSARDPQGWANGPQHF.

As concerns this clonotype: A much larger clonotype is one base distant, so this may be a read error. The rearrangement uses TRBV25-1 and TRBJ1-2; no clear D gene. Germline CDR1 reads MGHDK; CDR2 reads SYGVNS. The CDR3 is made up of 12 amino acids. The V gene lost 4 bases and the J gene lost 8 bases, with 11 bases spanning the gap. The CDR3 loop is CASSVNGRGYTF. Written as DNA, the CDR3 is TGTGCCAGCAGTGTTAACGGTCGGGGCTACACCTTC.

V is TRBV20-1 and J is TRBJ2-7; 7 nucleotides align to TRBD2. This CDR3 is 15 amino acids long. Germline lookup yields CDR1 DFQATT and CDR2 SNEGSKA (reference sequence). Trimming removed 0 bases from V and 5 bases from J; junction bases left unmatched: 10. Here the CDR3 DNA reads TGCAGTGCTAGAGATCGTGGGGAGGGCTCGAACGAGCAGTACTTC. It is translated as CSARDRGEGSNEQYF.

The V gene is TRBV29-1, the J gene TRBJ2-7; 13 bases are shared with TRBD2. CDR3 size: 14 residues. The germline gives CDR1 SQVTM, CDR2 ANQGSEA. With 4 bases clipped from V and 5 bases from J, the junction kept 5 bases outside the gene matches. CDR3 amino acids: CSVGRLAGGNEQYF. CDR3 coding DNA: TGCAGCGTTGGGAGACTAGCGGGAGGCAACGAGCAGTACTTC.

The sample holds a few counts of this clonotype. The chain is built from TRBV20-1 and TRBJ2-1, with D uncertain. Trimming shortened V by 6 bases and J by 5 bases, and 8 bases separated the two germline ends. Germline CDR1 is DFQATT and CDR2 is SNEGSKA (reference sequence). The CDR3 totals 11 residues. In DNA, the CDR3 is TGCAGTGCGATCGGCAACAATGAGCAGTTCTTC. Translating gives CSAIGNNEQFF.

The rearrangement joins TRBV6-5 to TRBJ1-2; D ambiguous. The CDR3 is 13 amino acids. V was cut by 6 bases and J by 0 bases, with 8 bases left in between. CDR1 MNHEY and CDR2 SVGAGI come from the germline V gene. The CDR3 loop reads CASRTGTNYGYTF. In DNA form, the CDR3 reads TGTGCCAGCAGGACCGGGACTAACTATGGCTACACCTTC.

V and J are TRBV20-1 and TRBJ2-7, with TRBD2 matching over 15 bases. CDR1 is DFQATT and CDR2 is SNEGSKA in the germline V gene (reference sequence). This CDR3 comprises 19 residues. Losses at the gene ends were 0 bases for V and 0 bases for J; bases not matched to a gene: 9. The CDR3 loop reads CSARDPGLAGGVSSYEQYF. The CDR3 DNA is TGCAGTGCTAGAGATCCCGGACTAGCGGGAGGGGTGAGCTCCTACGAGCAGTACTTC.

Many counts were recorded for this clonotype. The V and J genes are TRBV20-1 and TRBJ2-1; 7 bases are a match to TRBD2. CDR3 length: 14 amino acids. The V and J ends lost 4 bases and 4 bases, in that order; junction bases with no gene match: 7. CDR1 and CDR2 (germline): DFQATT, SNEGSKA (reference sequence). CDR3 protein: CSAKTSSVYNEQFF. The CDR3 DNA sequence: TGCAGTGCTAAGACTAGCAGTGTGTACAATGAGCAGTTCTTC.

This clonotype occurred a few times. The CDR3 bases are TGTGCCTGGAGTGGGGAGCAGGGGCCCGGGGCCAACGTCCTGACTTTC. Protein: CAWSGEQGPGANVLTF. The J gene is TRBJ2-6, the V gene TRBV30; D may be TRBD1 (6 bases). The CDR3 spans 16 residues. Trimming took off 1 base at V and 4 bases at J, with 14 bases between the two ends. Germline V CDR1 and CDR2: GTSNPN, SVGIG (reference sequence). The full variable domain, in which reference TRBV30 and TRBJ2-6 provide the parts outside the CDR3, is SQTIHQWPATLVQPVGSPLSLECTVEGTSNPNLYWYRQAAGRGLQLLFYSVGIGQISSEVPQNLSASRPQDRQFILSSKKLLLSDSGFYLCAWSGEQGPGANVLTFGAGSRLTVL.

This clonotype was picked up a small number of times. This chain connects TRBV12-3 or TRBV12-4 to TRBJ2-7; unclear D gene. V shed 4 bases and J shed 3 bases, with 7 bases lying between them. The CDR3 consists of 12 residues. The CDR3: CASSSARYEQYF. In nucleotides, the CDR3 is TGTGCCAGCAGTTCGGCACGCTACGAGCAGTACTTC.